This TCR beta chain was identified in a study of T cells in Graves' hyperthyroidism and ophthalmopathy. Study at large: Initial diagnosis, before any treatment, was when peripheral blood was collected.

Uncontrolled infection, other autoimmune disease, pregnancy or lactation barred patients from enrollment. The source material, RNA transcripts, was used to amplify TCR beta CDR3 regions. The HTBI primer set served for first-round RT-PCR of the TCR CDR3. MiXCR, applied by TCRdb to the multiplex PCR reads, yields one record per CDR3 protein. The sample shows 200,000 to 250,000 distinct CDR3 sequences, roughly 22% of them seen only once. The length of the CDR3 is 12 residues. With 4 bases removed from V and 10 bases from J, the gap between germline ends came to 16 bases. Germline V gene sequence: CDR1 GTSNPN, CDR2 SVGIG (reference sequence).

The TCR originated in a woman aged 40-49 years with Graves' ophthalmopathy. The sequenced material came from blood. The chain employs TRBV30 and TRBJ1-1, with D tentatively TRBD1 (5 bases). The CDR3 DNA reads TGTGCCTGGACTATAGGGACCGGGGGAGCTTTCTTT. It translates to CAWTIGTGGAFF. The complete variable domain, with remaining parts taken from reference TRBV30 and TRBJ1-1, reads SQTIHQWPATLVQPVGSPLSLECTVEGTSNPNLYWYRQAAGRGLQLLFYSVGIGQISSEVPQNLSASRPQDRQFILSSKKLLLSDSGFYLCAWTIGTGGAFFGQGTRLTVV.